This section outlines one T cell receptor (beta chain) sequence together with its context. Its antigen remains unidentified. The PCR contained 60 Vbeta and 13 Jbeta primers. Produced via immunoSEQ multiplex PCR; TCRdb's table is partial and in-frame only. The sample shows 150,000 or so clones, roughly 66% of them seen only once. The data derive from a study of cytomegalovirus exposure and HLA in healthy donors. General study points: The listing of some 170 TCR beta chains classed them as cytomegalovirus-associated. Being indistinguishable, some V segments were excluded, TRBV6-2 and TRBV6-3 among them.

The CDR3 extends over 16 amino acids. The sequencing input was PBMCs. V is TRBV12-2 and J is TRBJ1-5; TRBD1 was called by the table and not checked on the DNA. TRBV12-2 is noted as a pseudogene. The sequence derives from a woman between 18 and 29 years old in good health and CMV-seronegative. The CDR3 DNA sequence: TGTGCAAGTCGCCCTCCACTGGGGGACAGTAAACAGCCCCAGCATTTT. Encoded protein: CASRPPLGDSKQPQHF.